The 12 T cell receptor beta chains below come from one sample, sequenced in a study of long-term antiretroviral therapy in people with HIV. Assay version v3.0 of immunoSEQ was used, and it was run at survey level. Produced via immunoSEQ multiplex PCR; TCRdb's table is partial and in-frame only. The sample records some 12,000 clones, roughly 90% being singletons. The sample in question was unsorted PBMCs, obtained 0.2 years before starting antiretroviral therapy. The receptors come from a woman between 35 and 50 years old with HIV.

This sequence joins TRBV7-8 and TRBJ1-5; 9 nucleotides align to TRBD1. Germline CDR1 and CDR2: SGHVS and FQNEAQ. The V segment lost 0 bases and the J segment 5 bases; nucleotides outside the gene matches: 5. The CDR3 has 16 residues. The CDR3: CASSLATGGIHQPQHF. The CDR3 DNA sequence: TGTGCCAGCAGCTTAGCTACAGGGGGCATCCATCAGCCCCAGCATTTT.

The V and J genes are TRBV5-8 and TRBJ1-2, with D unresolved. The CDR3 spans 12 residues. Germline V lookup: CDR1 SGHTS, CDR2 YDEGEE. The V and J ends lost 3 bases and 8 bases respectively, with 11 bases between them. The CDR3 region is CASSYLEGGYTF. The CDR3 nucleotides read TGTGCCAGCAGCTACCTTGAAGGAGGCTACACCTTC.

This clone has just one count. The chain combines TRBV7-8 with TRBJ2-5; the D is unclear. Germline CDR1 is SGHVS and CDR2 is FQNEAQ. The CDR3 runs 15 residues. The V and J ends lost 3 bases and 1 base respectively, with 12 bases between them. The CDR3 protein is CASSFLSGIQETQYF. The CDR3 DNA follows: TGTGCCAGCAGCTTTCTGTCTGGCATCCAAGAGACCCAGTACTTC.

This CDR3 is CASRGTMGLSQPQHF. For the CDR3, the DNA is TGTGCCAGCAGGGGGACAATGGGTTTGAGTCAGCCCCAGCATTTT. The rearrangement links TRBV6-5 to TRBJ1-5; D is possibly TRBD1 (6 bases). The CDR3 is made up of 15 amino acids. V lost 6 bases, J lost 6 bases, and 18 bases lay in between. Germline CDR1 reads MNHEY; CDR2 reads SVGAGI.

The rearrangement uses TRBV2 and TRBJ2-4; TRBD1 or TRBD2 may be the D gene (6 bases each). From germline, CDR1 is SNHLY and CDR2 FYNNEI. Trimming cost V 3 bases and J 6 bases, with 18 bases left between them. This CDR3 contains 16 residues. The CDR3: CASSDGFWSGANIQYF. CDR3 sequence (DNA): TGTGCCAGCAGTGACGGTTTTTGGTCGGGGGCAAACATTCAGTACTTC. Complete variable domain (other parts from reference TRBV2 and TRBJ2-4): EPEVTQTPSHQVTQMGQEVILRCVPISNHLYFYWYRQILGQKVEFLVSFYNNEISEKSEIFDDQFSVERPDGSNFTLKIRSTKLEDSAMYFCASSDGFWSGANIQYFGAGTRLSVL.

This clone was counted a single time. V gene TRBV9 combines with J gene TRBJ2-7; TRBD1 might be the D (7 bases). The CDR3 runs 14 residues. Germline loops: CDR1 SGDLS, CDR2 YYNGEE. V was shortened by 4 bases and J by 7 bases, with 18 bases between the two germline ends. The CDR3 protein is CASSQTGTSWEQYF. For the CDR3, the DNA is TGTGCCAGCAGCCAGACAGGGACTTCATGGGAGCAGTACTTC. Looking up the rest from reference TRBV9 and TRBJ2-7 gives the full variable domain: DSGVTQTPKHLITATGQRVTLRCSPRSGDLSVYWYQQSLDQGLQFLIQYYNGEERAKGNILERFSAQQFPDLHSELNLSSLELGDSALYFCASSQTGTSWEQYFGPGTRLTVT.

The chain carries TRBV7-2 and TRBJ1-1; D gene uncertain. The CDR3 spans 12 residues. Germline V gene data show CDR1 as SGHTA and CDR2 as FQGNSA. Trimming stripped 6 bases from V and 2 bases from J, with 7 bases between. The CDR3 DNA is TGTGCCAGCAGTTGGATTAACACTGAAGCTTTCTTT. Amino acid sequence: CASSWINTEAFF.

The rearrangement joins TRBV6-4 to TRBJ1-1; TRBD1 matches 8 bases. CDR1 is MRHNA and CDR2 is SNTAGT in the germline V gene. This CDR3 is 13 amino acids long. V lost 5 bases to trimming and J lost 3 bases; unmatched junction nucleotides: 2. The CDR3 nucleotides are TGTGCCAGCAGTCAGGACAGGGACACTGAAGCTTTCTTT. It codes for CASSQDRDTEAFF.

The gene calls are TRBV30 and TRBJ1-2; D is unclear. Germline CDR1 reads GTSNPN; CDR2 reads SVGIG (reference sequence). V was shortened by 5 bases and J by 8 bases, with 18 bases between the two germline ends. The CDR3 extends over 13 amino acids. The CDR3 DNA reads TGTGCCTGGGAAGTGGAGGTGGCGGGAGGCTACACCTTC. Residues: CAWEVEVAGGYTF.

The chain is built from TRBV6-1 and TRBJ1-2; 11 nucleotides match TRBD1. Germline V lookup: CDR1 MNHNS, CDR2 SASEGT. V shed 1 base, J shed 4 bases, and the junction held 2 bases outside the gene matches. The CDR3 totals 15 residues. The CDR3 here is CASSEGTGGSYGYTF. The CDR3, as DNA: TGTGCCAGCAGTGAAGGGACAGGGGGCTCCTATGGCTACACCTTC.

V is TRBV5-1 and J is TRBJ1-1; a possible D gene is TRBD1 (5 bases). The CDR3 is made up of 13 amino acids. Germline-derived CDR1 and CDR2 are SGHRS and YFSETQ. Trimming removed 4 bases from V and 8 bases from J, with 15 bases in between. CDR3 DNA sequence: TGCGCCAGCAGCCGGGACGTCAGAAGGGAAGCTTTCTTT. This translates into CASSRDVRREAFF.

The CDR3 sequence is CAWSGQGNQPQHF. CDR3 DNA: TGTGCCTGGAGCGGACAGGGAAATCAGCCCCAGCATTTT. V and J are TRBV30 and TRBJ1-5; 8 bases map to TRBD1. Germline loops: CDR1 GTSNPN, CDR2 SVGIG (reference sequence). This CDR3 is built from 13 residues. The V and J ends lost 3 bases and 4 bases, in that order; junction bases with no gene match: 2.